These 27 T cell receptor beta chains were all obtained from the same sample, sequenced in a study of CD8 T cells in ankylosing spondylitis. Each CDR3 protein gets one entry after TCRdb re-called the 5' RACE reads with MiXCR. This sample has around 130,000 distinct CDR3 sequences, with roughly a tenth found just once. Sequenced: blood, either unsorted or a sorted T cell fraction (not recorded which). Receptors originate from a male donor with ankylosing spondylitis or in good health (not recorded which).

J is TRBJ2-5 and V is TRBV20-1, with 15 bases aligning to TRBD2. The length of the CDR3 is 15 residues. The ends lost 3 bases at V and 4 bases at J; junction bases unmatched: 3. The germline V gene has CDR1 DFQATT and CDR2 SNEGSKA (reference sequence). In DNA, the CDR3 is TGCAGTGCTAGGGGGACTAGCGGGAGGACAGAGACCCAGTACTTC. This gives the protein CSARGTSGRTETQYF.

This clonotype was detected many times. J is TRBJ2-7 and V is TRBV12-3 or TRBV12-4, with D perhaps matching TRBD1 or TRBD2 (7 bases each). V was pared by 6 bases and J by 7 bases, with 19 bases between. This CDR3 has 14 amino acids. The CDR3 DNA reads TGTGCCAGCAGCTTCCAGGGGGGGATGGGGGAGCAGTACTTC. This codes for CASSFQGGMGEQYF.

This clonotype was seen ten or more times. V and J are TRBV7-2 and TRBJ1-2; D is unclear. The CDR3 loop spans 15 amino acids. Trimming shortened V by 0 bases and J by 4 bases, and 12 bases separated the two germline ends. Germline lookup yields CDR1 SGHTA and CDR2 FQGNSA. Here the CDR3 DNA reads TGTGCCAGCAGCTTAGCGGCTTCGACGAGCTATGGCTACACCTTC. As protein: CASSLAASTSYGYTF.

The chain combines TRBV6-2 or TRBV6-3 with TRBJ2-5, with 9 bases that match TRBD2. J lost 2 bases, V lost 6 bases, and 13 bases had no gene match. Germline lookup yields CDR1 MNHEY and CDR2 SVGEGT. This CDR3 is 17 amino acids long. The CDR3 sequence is CASRELAGLASQETQYF. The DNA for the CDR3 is TGTGCCAGCAGAGAACTGGCGGGACTAGCCTCTCAAGAGACCCAGTACTTC.

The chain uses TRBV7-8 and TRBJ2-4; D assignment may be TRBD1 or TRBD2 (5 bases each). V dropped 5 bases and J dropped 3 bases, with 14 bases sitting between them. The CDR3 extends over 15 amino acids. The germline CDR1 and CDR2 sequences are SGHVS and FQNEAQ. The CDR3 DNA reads TGTGCCAGCAGCCCCGGGACCTGGGGCAAAAACATTCAGTACTTC. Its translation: CASSPGTWGKNIQYF.

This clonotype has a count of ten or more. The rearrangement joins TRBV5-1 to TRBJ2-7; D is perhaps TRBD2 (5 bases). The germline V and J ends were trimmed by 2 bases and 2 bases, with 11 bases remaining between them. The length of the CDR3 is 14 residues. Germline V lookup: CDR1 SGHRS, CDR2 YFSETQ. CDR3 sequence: CASSFPERTYEQYF. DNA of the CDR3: TGCGCCAGCAGCTTCCCCGAGCGGACCTACGAGCAGTACTTC.

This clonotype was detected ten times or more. Written as DNA, the CDR3 is TGTGCCAGCAGCTTAGGCCTAAACCCCTACGAGCAGTACTTC. It specifies CASSLGLNPYEQYF. V gene TRBV7-2 combines with J gene TRBJ2-7, with D uncertain. V shed 1 base and J shed 2 bases, with 9 bases lying between them. This CDR3 is built from 14 residues. Per the germline V gene, CDR1 is SGHTA and CDR2 is FQGNSA.

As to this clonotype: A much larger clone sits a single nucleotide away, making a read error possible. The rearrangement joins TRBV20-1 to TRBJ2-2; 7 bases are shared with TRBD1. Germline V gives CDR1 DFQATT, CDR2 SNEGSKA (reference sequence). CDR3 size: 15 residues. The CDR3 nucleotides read TGCAGTGCGATAACCGGGACAGCGAACACCGGGGAGCTGCTTTTT. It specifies CSAITGTANTGELLF.

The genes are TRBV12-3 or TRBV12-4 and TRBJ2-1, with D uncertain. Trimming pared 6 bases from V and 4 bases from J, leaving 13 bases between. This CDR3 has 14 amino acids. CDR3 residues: CASSPPPFYNEQFF. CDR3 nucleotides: TGTGCCAGCAGCCCACCCCCCTTTTACAATGAGCAGTTCTTC.

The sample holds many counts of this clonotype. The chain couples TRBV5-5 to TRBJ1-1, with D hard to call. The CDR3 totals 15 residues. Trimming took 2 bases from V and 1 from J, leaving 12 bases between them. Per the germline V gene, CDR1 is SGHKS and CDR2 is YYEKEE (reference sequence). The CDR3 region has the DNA TGTGCCAGCAGCTTCCGACCGACAACGAACACTGAAGCTTTCTTT. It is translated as CASSFRPTTNTEAFF.

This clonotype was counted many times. The CDR3 nucleotides are TGCAGCGCCGCGGACAGTTCTTGGTACGAGCAGTACTTC. This translates into CSAADSSWYEQYF. The chain recombines TRBV29-1 with TRBJ2-7; maybe TRBD1 (6 bases). The V gene lost 7 bases and the J gene lost 4 bases, with 17 bases spanning the gap. The germline CDR1 and CDR2 sequences are SQVTM and ANQGSEA. The CDR3 spans 13 residues.

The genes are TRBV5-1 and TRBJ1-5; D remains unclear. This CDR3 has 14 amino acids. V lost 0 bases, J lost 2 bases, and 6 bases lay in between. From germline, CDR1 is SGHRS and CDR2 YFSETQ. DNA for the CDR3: TGCGCCAGCAGCTTGGACGGGGGCAATCAGCCCCAGCATTTT. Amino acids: CASSLDGGNQPQHF.

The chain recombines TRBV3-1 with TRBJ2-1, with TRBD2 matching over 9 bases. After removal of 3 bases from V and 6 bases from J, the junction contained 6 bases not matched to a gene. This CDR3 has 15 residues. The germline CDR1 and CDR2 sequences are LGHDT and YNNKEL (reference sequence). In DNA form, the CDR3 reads TGTGCCAGCAGCCAGCACGCGACTAGCGGCAATGAGCAGTTCTTC. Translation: CASSQHATSGNEQFF.

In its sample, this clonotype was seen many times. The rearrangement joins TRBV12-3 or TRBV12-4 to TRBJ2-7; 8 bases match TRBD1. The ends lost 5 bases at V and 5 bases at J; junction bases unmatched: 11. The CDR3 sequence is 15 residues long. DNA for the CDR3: TGTGCCAGCAGTACTCCCGGGACAGGACTACACGAGCAGTACTTC. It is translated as CASSTPGTGLHEQYF.

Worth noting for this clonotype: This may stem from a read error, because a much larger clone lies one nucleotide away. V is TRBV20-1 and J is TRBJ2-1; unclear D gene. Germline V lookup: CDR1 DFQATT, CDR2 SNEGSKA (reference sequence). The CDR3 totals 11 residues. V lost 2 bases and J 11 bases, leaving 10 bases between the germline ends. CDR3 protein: CSARLVNQQFF. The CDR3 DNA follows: TGCAGTGCTAGACTAGTAAATCAGCAGTTCTTC.

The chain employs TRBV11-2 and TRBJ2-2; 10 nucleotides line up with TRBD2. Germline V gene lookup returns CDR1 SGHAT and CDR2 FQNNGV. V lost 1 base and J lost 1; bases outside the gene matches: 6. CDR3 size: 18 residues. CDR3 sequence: CASSLGPGLAENTGELFF. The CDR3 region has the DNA TGTGCCAGCAGCTTAGGACCAGGACTAGCGGAGAACACCGGGGAGCTGTTTTTT.

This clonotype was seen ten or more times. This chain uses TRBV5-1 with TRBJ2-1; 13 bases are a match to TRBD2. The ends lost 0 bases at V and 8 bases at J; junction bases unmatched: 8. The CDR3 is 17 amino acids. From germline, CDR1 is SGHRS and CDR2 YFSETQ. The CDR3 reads CASSLVLAGGPLDEQFF. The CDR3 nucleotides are TGCGCCAGCAGCTTGGTACTAGCGGGAGGGCCATTGGATGAGCAGTTCTTC.

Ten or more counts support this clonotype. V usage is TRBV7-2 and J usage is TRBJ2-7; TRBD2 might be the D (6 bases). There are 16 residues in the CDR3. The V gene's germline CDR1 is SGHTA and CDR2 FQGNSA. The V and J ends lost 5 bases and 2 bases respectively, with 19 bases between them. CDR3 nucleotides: TGTGCCAGCAGCAAAGCTCACCGGGGGAAGGCCTACGAGCAGTACTTC. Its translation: CASSKAHRGKAYEQYF.

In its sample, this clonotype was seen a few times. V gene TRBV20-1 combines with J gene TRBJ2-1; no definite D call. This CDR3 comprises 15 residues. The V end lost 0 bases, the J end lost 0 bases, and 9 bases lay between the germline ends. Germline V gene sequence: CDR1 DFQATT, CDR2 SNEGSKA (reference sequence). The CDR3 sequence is CSARDPHSSYNEQFF. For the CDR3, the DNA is TGCAGTGCTAGAGACCCACACAGCTCCTACAATGAGCAGTTCTTC.

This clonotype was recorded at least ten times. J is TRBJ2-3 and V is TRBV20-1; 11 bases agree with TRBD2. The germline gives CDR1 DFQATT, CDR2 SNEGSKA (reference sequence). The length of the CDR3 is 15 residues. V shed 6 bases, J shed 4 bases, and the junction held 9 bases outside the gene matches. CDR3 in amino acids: CSANILAGDADTQYF. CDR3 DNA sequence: TGCAGTGCAAACATACTAGCGGGAGATGCAGATACGCAGTATTTT.

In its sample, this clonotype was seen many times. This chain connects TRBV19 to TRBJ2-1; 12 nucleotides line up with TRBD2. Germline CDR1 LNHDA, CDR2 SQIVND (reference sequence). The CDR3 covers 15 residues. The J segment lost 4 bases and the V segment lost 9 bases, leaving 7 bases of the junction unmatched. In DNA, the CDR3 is TGTGCCAGCGCTTTAGGGACTAGCGGGTACAATGAGCAGTTCTTC. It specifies CASALGTSGYNEQFF.

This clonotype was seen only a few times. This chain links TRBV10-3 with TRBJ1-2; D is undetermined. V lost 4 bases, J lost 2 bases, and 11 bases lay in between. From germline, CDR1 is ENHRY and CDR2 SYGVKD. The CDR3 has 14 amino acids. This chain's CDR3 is CAISAEDWNYGYTF. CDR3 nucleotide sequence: TGTGCCATCAGTGCCGAGGACTGGAACTATGGCTACACCTTC.

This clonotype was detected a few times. The chain's CDR3 is CASNRQGTSEAFF. The CDR3, as DNA: TGTGCCAGCAATCGCCAAGGGACGAGTGAAGCTTTCTTT. V and J are TRBV9 and TRBJ1-1; tentative D call: TRBD1 (5 bases). V lost 6 bases and J 7 bases, leaving 16 bases between the germline ends. The CDR3 is 13 residues long. Germline-derived CDR1 and CDR2 are SGDLS and YYNGEE.

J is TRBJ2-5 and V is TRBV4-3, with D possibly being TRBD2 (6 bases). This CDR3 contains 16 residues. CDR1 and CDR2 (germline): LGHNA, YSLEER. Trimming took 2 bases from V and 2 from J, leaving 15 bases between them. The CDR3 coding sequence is TGCGCCAGCAGCCAACTTAGGGAAAGCGGGCAAGAGACCCAGTACTTC. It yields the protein CASSQLRESGQETQYF.

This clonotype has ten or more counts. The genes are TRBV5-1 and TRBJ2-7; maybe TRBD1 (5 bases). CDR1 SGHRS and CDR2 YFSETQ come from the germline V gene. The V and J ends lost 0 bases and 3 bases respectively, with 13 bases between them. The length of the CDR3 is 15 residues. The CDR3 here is CASSLEGARYYEQYF. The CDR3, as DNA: TGCGCCAGCAGCTTGGAAGGGGCAAGATACTACGAGCAGTACTTC.

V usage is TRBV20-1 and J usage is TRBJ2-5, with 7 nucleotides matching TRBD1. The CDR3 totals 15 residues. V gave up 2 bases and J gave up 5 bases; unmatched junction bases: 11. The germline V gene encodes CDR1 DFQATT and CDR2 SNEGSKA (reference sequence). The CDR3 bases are TGCAGTGCTAGACCGTGGACAGGAAGGGACGAGACCCAGTACTTC. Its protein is CSARPWTGRDETQYF.

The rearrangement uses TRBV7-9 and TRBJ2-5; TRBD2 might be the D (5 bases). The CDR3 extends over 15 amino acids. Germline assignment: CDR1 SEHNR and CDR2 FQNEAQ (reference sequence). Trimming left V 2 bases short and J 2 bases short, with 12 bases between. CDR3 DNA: TGTGCCAGCAGCTTATTCCGGGATTCTCAAGAGACCCAGTACTTC. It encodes CASSLFRDSQETQYF.